The clone carrying this T cell receptor beta chain was detected only a few times. Its antigen is not identified. Over 95% purity was reached by all sorted populations. All of the isolated RNA was reverse transcribed, so expressed TCRB transcripts were sequenced. TCRdb keeps only in-frame clones here, not all; method: immunoSEQ multiplex PCR. The sample lists about 150,000 clones; about 10% were seen once. V shed 5 bases and J shed 0 bases, with 16 bases lying between them. The CDR3 consists of 16 residues. Germline V CDR1 and CDR2: SGHTA, FQGTGA. This entry comes from a study of beta chain features in type 1 diabetes. Study-level points and caveats: There was a possibility that cDNA sequencing over-represented cells with high TCR expression. All four CD4+ subsets of Type 1 diabetes patients contained TCRB CDR3s that were moderately but significantly shorter. For patients, the naive, central memory and Treg TCRB repertoires appeared more alike than for healthy donors.

Material: central memory CD4+ T cells from blood. This TCR derives from a woman aged 25 to 39 with type 1 diabetes. The genes are TRBV7-3 and TRBJ1-1, with a tentative D call TRBD1 (6 bases). CDR3 DNA: TGTGCCAGCAGCAGGTCCCGGGACACCATGAACACTGAAGCTTTCTTT. Translated, it gives CASSRSRDTMNTEAFF. The full variable domain, with the rest looked up from reference TRBV7-3 and TRBJ1-1, is GAGVSQTPSNKVTEKGKYVELRCDPISGHTALYWYRQSLGQGPEFLIYFQGTGAADDSGLPNDRFFAVRPEGSVSTLKIQRTERGDSAVYLCASSRSRDTMNTEAFFGQGTRLTVV.